A selection of T cell receptor beta chains follows, all from one sample in a study of blood T cells in healthy people across ages. Each CDR3 protein is one row after TCRdb ran MiXCR on the 5' RACE reads. The sample lists about 1,600,000 distinct CDR3 sequences, around 42% occurring once. Sequenced: blood. Receptors were obtained from a woman under 30 in good health. The CDR3 runs from the conserved cysteine through the conserved F or W. D genes are given only for firm matches. For some rows the clone size is stated as once, few or many, or as a class when expanded; others skip it.

D gene: NA; clone size: NA; CDR3 length: 15; V gene: TRBV5-1; J gene: TRBJ2-3; CDR3 DNA: TGCGCCAGCAGCTCCGATGGCGTCTCGGCAGATACGCAGTATTTT; CDR3 protein: CASSSDGVSADTQYF
D gene: NA; clone size: many; CDR3 length: 16; V gene: TRBV7-2; J gene: TRBJ2-1; CDR3 DNA: TGTGCCAGCAGCTTAAGCCTCGGTGGCGGGAACAATGAGCAGTTCTTC; CDR3 protein: CASSLSLGGGNNEQFF
D gene: TRBD1; clone size: NA; CDR3 length: 14; V gene: TRBV10-3; J gene: TRBJ2-1; CDR3 DNA: TGTGCCATCTCAGGGGGACAGGGCTACAATGAGCAGTTCTTC; CDR3 protein: CAISGGQGYNEQFF
D gene: NA; clone size: few; CDR3 length: 15; V gene: TRBV24-1; J gene: TRBJ2-3; CDR3 DNA: TGTGCCACCCGGGACGGACTCTCTAGCACAGATACGCAGTATTTT; CDR3 protein: CATRDGLSSTDTQYF
D gene: TRBD2; clone size: NA; CDR3 length: 16; V gene: TRBV5-1; J gene: TRBJ2-3; CDR3 DNA: TGCGCCAGCAGCAGAATTAGCGGGACCGGCACAGGTACGCAGTATTTT; CDR3 protein: CASSRISGTGTGTQYF
D gene: NA; clone size: NA; CDR3 length: 13; V gene: TRBV11-2; J gene: TRBJ2-5; CDR3 DNA: TGTACCAGCAGCCCGTCTAGAATAGAGACCCAGTACTTC; CDR3 protein: CTSSPSRIETQYF
D gene: NA; clone size: NA; CDR3 length: 16; V gene: TRBV3-1; J gene: TRBJ2-5; CDR3 DNA: TGTGCCAGCAGCCAGCGAGGTGGGGGGATAGGAGAGACCCAGTACTTC; CDR3 protein: CASSQRGGGIGETQYF
D gene: NA; clone size: many; CDR3 length: 11; V gene: TRBV20-1; J gene: TRBJ2-7; CDR3 DNA: TGCAGTGCTAGGGAGTCGGACGAGCAGTACTTC; CDR3 protein: CSARESDEQYF
D gene: NA; clone size: NA; CDR3 length: 16; V gene: TRBV9; J gene: TRBJ2-5; CDR3 DNA: TGTGCCAGCAGCCGACCAGGGGGGGGCATCCAAGAGACCCAGTACTTC; CDR3 protein: CASSRPGGGIQETQYF
D gene: NA; clone size: few; CDR3 length: 11; V gene: TRBV10-3; J gene: TRBJ2-7; CDR3 DNA: TGTGCCATCGGGAACTCCTACGAGCAGTACTTC; CDR3 protein: CAIGNSYEQYF
D gene: NA; clone size: NA; CDR3 length: 15; V gene: TRBV12-3/TRBV12-4; J gene: TRBJ1-4; CDR3 DNA: TGTGCCAGCATTTACCGACCCGGCATAGAGGAAAAACTGTTTTTT; CDR3 protein: CASIYRPGIEEKLFF
D gene: TRBD1; clone size: NA; CDR3 length: 13; V gene: TRBV6-5; J gene: TRBJ2-7; CDR3 DNA: TGTGCCAGCAGTCGCACAGGGGGCCACGAGCAGTACTTC; CDR3 protein: CASSRTGGHEQYF
D gene: NA; clone size: few; CDR3 length: 18; V gene: TRBV5-1; J gene: TRBJ2-1; CDR3 DNA: TGCGCCAGCAGCTTGACTGTTGCAGGGATCGTCTCAGACAATGAGCAGTTCTTC; CDR3 protein: CASSLTVAGIVSDNEQFF
D gene: NA; clone size: NA; CDR3 length: 12; V gene: TRBV10-3; J gene: TRBJ2-1; CDR3 DNA: TGTGCCATCAGTGAGGGGGTGCATGAGCAGTTCTTC; CDR3 protein: CAISEGVHEQFF
D gene: NA; clone size: many; CDR3 length: 14; V gene: TRBV6-5; J gene: TRBJ2-5; CDR3 DNA: TGTGCCAGCAGCCCGGGACCAATACAAGAGACCCAGTACTTC; CDR3 protein: CASSPGPIQETQYF
D gene: NA; clone size: NA; CDR3 length: 13; V gene: TRBV5-1; J gene: TRBJ1-2; CDR3 DNA: TGCGCCAGCAGCTACAGGGCGGACTATGGCTACACCTTC; CDR3 protein: CASSYRADYGYTF
D gene: TRBD1; clone size: few; CDR3 length: 14; V gene: TRBV20-1; J gene: TRBJ1-6; CDR3 DNA: TGCAGTGCCCCCGAGGGGACAGTTAATTCACCCCTCCACTTT; CDR3 protein: CSAPEGTVNSPLHF
D gene: NA; clone size: NA; CDR3 length: 13; V gene: TRBV12-3/TRBV12-4; J gene: TRBJ1-6; CDR3 DNA: TGTGCCAGCAGGAGCTCCTATAATTCACCCCTCCACTTT; CDR3 protein: CASRSSYNSPLHF
D gene: TRBD2; clone size: NA; CDR3 length: 17; V gene: TRBV7-8; J gene: TRBJ2-1; CDR3 DNA: TGTGCCAGCAGCCACAGCAGCGGGGGGTCCCTCTACAATGAGCAGTTCTTC; CDR3 protein: CASSHSSGGSLYNEQFF
D gene: TRBD1; clone size: NA; CDR3 length: 15; V gene: TRBV12-3/TRBV12-4; J gene: TRBJ2-7; CDR3 DNA: TGTGCCAGCAGCCGGTGGACAGGGGGCTACAATGAGCAGTACTTC; CDR3 protein: CASSRWTGGYNEQYF
D gene: NA; clone size: NA; CDR3 length: 13; V gene: TRBV2; J gene: TRBJ2-4; CDR3 DNA: TGTGCCCGCCGGGACCCCCCTGGGGACATTCAGTACTTC; CDR3 protein: CARRDPPGDIQYF
D gene: TRBD1; clone size: NA; CDR3 length: 14; V gene: TRBV20-1; J gene: TRBJ2-7; CDR3 DNA: TGCAGTGCTAGCCGGGGACAGGGGTCCCACGAGCAGTACTTC; CDR3 protein: CSASRGQGSHEQYF
D gene: NA; clone size: NA; CDR3 length: 13; V gene: TRBV25-1; J gene: TRBJ1-2; CDR3 DNA: TGTGCCAGCAGTGAACCTGGGAAACATGGCTACACCTTC; CDR3 protein: CASSEPGKHGYTF
D gene: TRBD1; clone size: NA; CDR3 length: 15; V gene: TRBV13; J gene: TRBJ1-2; CDR3 DNA: TGTGCCAGCAGCTCAGCGACAGGGGGTAGCTATGGCTACACCTTC; CDR3 protein: CASSSATGGSYGYTF
D gene: NA; clone size: NA; CDR3 length: 14; V gene: TRBV14; J gene: TRBJ2-7; CDR3 DNA: TGTGCCAGCAGCCATCCAGGGGTCTACAATGAGCAGTACTTC; CDR3 protein: CASSHPGVYNEQYF
D gene: TRBD2; clone size: NA; CDR3 length: 14; V gene: TRBV30; J gene: TRBJ2-1; CDR3 DNA: TGTGCCTGGAGTCCGGGGGGGTCCTACAAGGAGCAGTTCTTC; CDR3 protein: CAWSPGGSYKEQFF
D gene: NA; clone size: few; CDR3 length: 9; V gene: TRBV30; J gene: TRBJ1-4; CDR3 DNA: TGTGCCTGGTATGAAAAACTGTTTTTT; CDR3 protein: CAWYEKLFF
D gene: NA; clone size: few; CDR3 length: 15; V gene: TRBV24-1; J gene: TRBJ2-1; CDR3 DNA: TGTGCCACCAGTGATTTCCTAGATACGAAGAATGAGCAGTTCTTC; CDR3 protein: CATSDFLDTKNEQFF
D gene: NA; clone size: few; CDR3 length: 14; V gene: TRBV3-1; J gene: TRBJ1-2; CDR3 DNA: TGTGCCAGCAGCCTCCTCGGCCCGAATCATGGCTACACCTTC; CDR3 protein: CASSLLGPNHGYTF
D gene: TRBD1; clone size: once; CDR3 length: 17; V gene: TRBV12-5; J gene: TRBJ2-2; CDR3 DNA: TGTGCTAGTGGTCCCGGGACAGTAGGATCGGCCACCGGGGAGCTGTTTTTT; CDR3 protein: CASGPGTVGSATGELFF
D gene: NA; clone size: NA; CDR3 length: 14; V gene: TRBV4-1; J gene: TRBJ2-7; CDR3 DNA: TGCGCCAGCAGCCAACAGGTCCTTCTTTACGAGCAGTACTTC; CDR3 protein: CASSQQVLLYEQYF
D gene: NA; clone size: NA; CDR3 length: 15; V gene: TRBV20-1; J gene: TRBJ1-1; CDR3 DNA: TGCAGTGCTAGAGACCAAACCAGAGGGATCGGTGAAGCTTTCTTT; CDR3 protein: CSARDQTRGIGEAFF
D gene: TRBD1; clone size: few; CDR3 length: 18; V gene: TRBV6-5; J gene: TRBJ2-1; CDR3 DNA: TGTGCCAGCAGTTACTTGGGTATAGGACAGGGGCGCAACAATGAGCAGTTCTTC; CDR3 protein: CASSYLGIGQGRNNEQFF
D gene: NA; clone size: few; CDR3 length: 14; V gene: TRBV2; J gene: TRBJ2-3; CDR3 DNA: TGTGCCAGCAGTGAAGCTAACCGGAGAGATACGCAGTATTTT; CDR3 protein: CASSEANRRDTQYF
D gene: NA; clone size: few; CDR3 length: 13; V gene: TRBV7-9; J gene: TRBJ2-1; CDR3 DNA: TGTGCTAGGGGGGGCTATCGCGGAGATGAGCAGTTCTTC; CDR3 protein: CARGGYRGDEQFF
D gene: NA; clone size: NA; CDR3 length: 12; V gene: TRBV20-1; J gene: TRBJ1-1; CDR3 DNA: TGCAGTGCTAGTGACGGACAGTCTGGACCTTTCTTT; CDR3 protein: CSASDGQSGPFF
D gene: NA; clone size: NA; CDR3 length: 15; V gene: TRBV27; J gene: TRBJ1-5; CDR3 DNA: TGTGCCAGCAGCCCTGACGCGGGGAGCAATCAGCCCCAGCATTTT; CDR3 protein: CASSPDAGSNQPQHF